The 14 T cell receptor beta chains below all came from one sample that was sequenced in a study of blood T cell repertoires in COVID-19. TCRdb's table, derived via immunoSEQ multiplex PCR, lists solely in-frame clones and lacks some. The top ten clones hold 5.3% of a sample with roughly 330,000 clones, about 87% of them seen once. Specimen: PBMCs or T cells enriched from blood (not recorded which). All receptors derive from a woman aged 25 to 39 who had recovered from COVID-19.

This clone was counted between two and nine times. The genes are TRBV10-1 and TRBJ2-7; 7 bases align to TRBD1. The CDR3 spans 13 residues. Trimming at V came to 6 bases and at J to 6 bases, leaving 8 bases not matched to a gene. Germline V gene data show CDR1 as WNHNN and CDR2 as SYGVQD (reference sequence). Here the CDR3 reads CASSDTGDGEQYF. The CDR3 region has the DNA TGCGCCAGCAGCGATACAGGGGATGGCGAGCAGTACTTC.

CDR3 coding DNA: TGTGCCAGCAGCTTCATAGCGGGGGGCGAGAATGAGCAGTTCTTC. It is translated as CASSFIAGGENEQFF. This chain uses TRBV9 with TRBJ2-1; 10 bases map to TRBD2. V lost 4 bases to trimming and J lost 7 bases; unmatched junction nucleotides: 8. Germline V lookup: CDR1 SGDLS, CDR2 YYNGEE. CDR3 size: 15 residues.

This clone was detected only a few times. CDR3 protein: CASSSGGTYGYTF. The CDR3 nucleotides read TGTGCCAGCAGCTCAGGAGGAACCTATGGCTACACCTTC. The chain combines TRBV7-9 with TRBJ1-2; D remains ambiguous. V was clipped by 4 bases and J by 4 bases, with 10 bases between them. Germline V lookup: CDR1 SEHNR, CDR2 FQNEAQ (reference sequence). The CDR3 length is 13 residues.

The rearrangement joins TRBV6-4 to TRBJ2-7; TRBD2 agrees at 12 bases. Germline CDR1 is MRHNA and CDR2 is SNTAGT. Trimming removed 4 bases from V and 2 bases from J; junction bases left unmatched: 3. The CDR3 runs to 15 residues. The CDR3 loop is CASSALAGGTYEQYF. CDR3 DNA sequence: TGTGCCAGCAGTGCACTAGCGGGGGGCACCTACGAGCAGTACTTC.

The chain employs TRBV7-8 and TRBJ2-7, with D possibly TRBD1 on 5 matching bases. This CDR3 contains 16 residues. CDR1 is SGHVS, CDR2 FQNEAQ, per germline. Trimming took 2 bases from V and 3 from J, leaving 17 bases between them. The CDR3 DNA reads TGTGCCAGCAGCTTACCTGACAGTCAATCACGCTACGAGCAGTACTTC. Translation gives CASSLPDSQSRYEQYF.

The chain carries TRBV4-2 and TRBJ2-5; 8 nucleotides line up with TRBD2. Trimming took 3 bases from V and 5 from J; bases not matched to a gene: 11. The CDR3 is 16 amino acids. The germline gives CDR1 LGHNA, CDR2 YNFKEQ. CDR3 sequence reads: CASSQDRGRGAETQYF. CDR3 DNA: TGTGCCAGCAGCCAGGACCGGGGGCGGGGGGCGGAGACCCAGTACTTC.

The chain recombines TRBV28 with TRBJ1-5; tentatively, D is TRBD1 (5 bases). The CDR3 totals 15 residues. The V gene's germline CDR1 is MDHEN and CDR2 SYDVKM. V was trimmed by 3 bases and J by 4 bases, leaving 13 bases between them. The CDR3 is CASSLYRTTNQPQHF. The CDR3 DNA is TGTGCCAGCAGTTTGTATCGGACAACTAATCAGCCCCAGCATTTT.

The chain links TRBV2 to TRBJ1-4, with 8 positions matching TRBD1. The V gene end was trimmed by 4 bases and the J gene end by 0 bases; junction bases not matched to a gene: 4. The CDR3 is made up of 16 amino acids. Germline loops: CDR1 SNHLY, CDR2 FYNNEI. The CDR3 sequence is CASSGQGAATNEKLFF. The CDR3 coding sequence is TGTGCCAGCAGTGGGCAGGGGGCTGCAACTAATGAAAAACTGTTTTTT.

The rearrangement uses TRBV15 and TRBJ2-7; maybe TRBD1 (6 bases). With 0 bases removed from V and 6 bases from J, the gap between germline ends came to 12 bases. The CDR3 is made up of 14 amino acids. Germline CDR1 and CDR2: LNHNV and YYDKDF (reference sequence). In DNA, the CDR3 is TGTGCCACCAGCAGAGATGGGGGCAGGGCCGAGCAGTACTTC. Amino acids: CATSRDGGRAEQYF.

The genes are TRBV5-1 and TRBJ1-3, with TRBD1 matching over 10 bases. V dropped 0 bases and J dropped 7; count of bases not matched to a gene: 1. The CDR3 is 14 residues long. Germline V lookup: CDR1 SGHRS, CDR2 YFSETQ. This chain's CDR3 is CASSLAGQGNTIYF. The CDR3 DNA reads as TGCGCCAGCAGCTTGGCGGGACAGGGGAACACCATATATTTT.

The chain joins TRBV6-9 to TRBJ2-5, with TRBD1 identical over 7 bases. Germline loops: CDR1 MNHGY, CDR2 SVAAGI. The junction had 3 bases not matched to a gene; V was cut back by 4 bases and J by 4 bases. CDR3 length equals 13 residues. As DNA, the CDR3 is TGTGCCAGCAGTTTGACAGGGCCAGAGACCCAGTACTTC. Its protein product is CASSLTGPETQYF.

The chain has TRBV9 and TRBJ1-4; 7 positions agree with TRBD1. CDR1 SGDLS and CDR2 YYNGEE come from the germline V gene. J was trimmed by 0 bases and V by 3 bases; bases with no gene match: 8. The length of the CDR3 is 17 residues. The chain's CDR3 is CASSARGQQATNEKLFF. The CDR3 DNA is TGTGCCAGCAGCGCAAGGGGACAGCAGGCAACTAATGAAAAACTGTTTTTT.

The chain recombines TRBV15 with TRBJ1-2; tentative D call: TRBD1 (5 bases). The CDR3 covers 15 residues. V dropped 0 bases and J dropped 8 bases, with 16 bases sitting between them. The germline V gene has CDR1 LNHNV and CDR2 YYDKDF (reference sequence). DNA of the CDR3: TGTGCCACCAGCAGAGACCCCTCCGCAGGGAACGGCTACACCTTC. Amino acids: CATSRDPSAGNGYTF.

The genes are TRBV28 and TRBJ2-3; 9 bases agree with TRBD2. Germline values: CDR1 MDHEN, CDR2 SYDVKM. This CDR3 is 19 amino acids long. V was clipped by 4 bases and J by 1 base; unmatched bases: 15. The CDR3 region has the DNA TGTGCCAGCAGTTACCCAATAATAGCGGGGGCGCAACGCACAGATACGCAGTATTTT. It is translated as CASSYPIIAGAQRTDTQYF.